The present entry profiles one T cell receptor (beta chain) with its context. These data are taken from a study of T cell changes during pregnancy in multiple sclerosis. The protocol was immunoSEQ multiplex PCR, while the TCRdb copy is restricted to in-frame clones and leaves out a portion. The sample carries 90,000 to 120,000 clones, roughly 90% recorded once. The CDR3 loop spans 14 amino acids. V lost 3 bases and J lost 3, with 12 bases in between. The germline gives CDR1 MNHEY, CDR2 SVGAGI. The receptor comes from a female donor with multiple sclerosis, enrolled in a pregnancy study. V is TRBV6-5 and J is TRBJ2-7; possible D gene TRBD1, 6 bases. The material was peripheral blood, obtained after pregnancy. CDR3 nucleotide sequence: TGTGCCAGCAGTTATCAGGGGTTCAGCTACGAGCAGTACTTC. Translating it yields CASSYQGFSYEQYF.